Following are 20 T cell receptor beta chains from one sample sequenced in a study of tissue T cells after allogeneic stem cell transplantation. Time point reported: mouse harvest day 7 after allogeneic transplant. The graft held 10^6 splenic CD5+ T cells and 10^7 T-cell-depleted bone marrow cells. Data came from immunoSEQ multiplex PCR; TCRdb stores just in-frame clones and leaves some out. This sample has some 2,000 clones; around 50% occur once, and the top ten carry about 24%. Specimen: spleen. These receptors originate from a female BALB/c mouse given C57BL/6 T cells with graft-versus-host disease after an allogeneic hematopoietic cell transplant.

Remarks on this clone: Mouse gene names apply. Read data end 1 residue before the CDR3 end; the end is taken from the germline J gene. The chain has TRBV31 and TRBJ1-1, with D possibly TRBD1 on 5 matching bases. The CDR3 contains 13 residues. Trimming shortened V by 2 bases and J by 4 bases, and 11 bases separated the two germline ends. CDR1 is GKSSPN, CDR2 SITVG, per germline. The covered CDR3 bases are TGTGCCTGGAGTGTCAGGGTGGGCACAGAAGTCTTC. The encoded protein is CAWSVRVGTEVF. The full CDR3 is CAWSVRVGTEVFF.

Comments on this clone: Gene names are the mouse ones. The CDR3 bases that were read are TGTGCCAGCAGCAACAGGGACAACACCTTGTAC. Residues: CASSNRDNTLY. The entire CDR3 is CASSNRDNTLYF. The chain joins TRBV4 to TRBJ2-4; TRBD1 is a possible D gene (6 bases). The CDR3 is cut off 1 residue early in the read; its end comes from the germline J gene. The CDR3 covers 12 residues. V was trimmed by 5 bases and J by 6 bases, leaving 9 bases between them. Germline V gene lookup returns CDR1 LGHDT and CDR2 YNNKQL (reference sequence).

This clone showed up just a few times. Gene names refer to mouse genes. With the read ending 1 residue before the CDR3 end, the germline J gene is used to fill in that end. V and J are TRBV1 and TRBJ2-7, with TRBD1 matching 8 bases. The germline V gene encodes CDR1 NSQYPW and CDR2 LRSPGD (reference sequence). Trimming cost V 0 bases and J 4 bases; bases outside gene matches: 2. CDR3 length: 14 residues. Partial CDR3 DNA: TGCACCTGCAGTGCAGACGGACAGGGTTATGAACAGTAC. It codes for CTCSADGQGYEQY. Given in full, the CDR3 is CTCSADGQGYEQYF.

This clone is classed as large (0.1 to 1%). Gene names refer to mouse genes. Sequencing ends 1 residue short of the CDR3 end; the germline J gene provides the rest. This chain links TRBV14 with TRBJ2-7; D is undetermined. V gave up 1 base and J gave up 4 bases, with 3 bases separating them. The CDR3 runs 11 residues. Germline CDR1 and CDR2: SGHDT and FRDEAV. The sequenced part of the CDR3 DNA is TGTGCCAGCAGTTTCGGGTATGAACAGTAC. Translation gives CASSFGYEQY. The complete CDR3 reads CASSFGYEQYF. The whole variable domain, remainder taken from reference TRBV14 and TRBJ2-7, is EAGVTQSPRYAVLQEGQAVSFWCDPISGHDTLYWYQQPRDQGPQLLVYFRDEAVIDNSQLPSDRFSAVRPKGTNSTLKIQSAKQGDTATYLCASSFGYEQYFGPGTRLTVL.

In regard to this clone: Gene names and germline refer to mouse. The CDR3 goes on 1 residue after the read ends, and that part is filled in from the germline J gene. The V call is TRBV4, the J call TRBJ2-5; D gene uncertain. The germline CDR1 and CDR2 sequences are LGHDT and YNNKQL (reference sequence). Trimming took 3 bases from V and 2 from J, leaving 6 bases between them. The CDR3 has 13 residues. The CDR3 here is CASSYHGQDTQYF. CDR3 bases read: TGTGCCAGCAGCTACCACGGCCAAGACACCCAGTAC.

About this clone itself: With only one base between it and a far larger clone, this is likely a read error. Gene labels here are mouse ones. The sequenced fragment ends 1 residue before the CDR3 boundary, so the rest is inferred from the germline J gene. The rearrangement uses TRBV13-2 and TRBJ2-7, with a weak D call TRBD2 (7 bases). Germline V CDR1 and CDR2: NNHNN, SYGAGS (reference sequence). The length of the CDR3 is 14 residues. The CDR3 is CARGDLGGRGEQYF. The CDR3 bases that were read are TGTGCCAGGGGTGATTTGGGGGGCAGGGGTGAACAGTAC.

Points on this clone: The germline and genes are mouse ones. The read falls 1 residue short of the CDR3 end, and the missing part is taken from the germline J gene. The chain recombines TRBV26 with TRBJ2-1; possible D gene TRBD2, 5 bases. Germline CDR1 reads KGHPV; CDR2 reads FQNQEV (reference sequence). V lost 2 bases and J 1 base, leaving 6 bases between the germline ends. The CDR3 consists of 14 residues. The CDR3 protein is CASSLLGNYAEQFF. CDR3 DNA (partial): TGTGCCAGCAGTCTGCTGGGAAACTATGCTGAGCAGTTC.

As regards this clone: The gene symbols are mouse symbols. The sequenced fragment ends 1 residue before the CDR3 boundary, so the rest is inferred from the germline J gene. The rearrangement uses TRBV26 and TRBJ2-2; D may be TRBD2 (6 bases). Germline V gives CDR1 KGHPV, CDR2 FQNQEV (reference sequence). Between the trimmed V and J ends, which lost 3 bases and 5 bases, there was a span of 13 bases. The CDR3 covers 15 residues. CDR3 loop: CASSLLAGATGQLYF. The CDR3 DNA, read in part, is TGTGCCAGCAGTCTATTGGCTGGGGCTACCGGGCAGCTCTAC.

This clone has just one count. The germline and genes are mouse ones. The sequence runs out 1 residue before the end of the CDR3; the remainder is reconstructed from the germline J gene. The J gene is TRBJ1-1, the V gene TRBV26, with D tentatively TRBD1 (5 bases). Germline CDR1 is KGHPV and CDR2 is FQNQEV (reference sequence). This CDR3 is 11 amino acids long. The V gene lost 0 bases and the J gene lost 10 bases, with 6 bases spanning the gap. The CDR3 reads CASSLSGVVFF. CDR3 DNA, as far as it was read: TGTGCCAGCAGTCTGTCGGGGGTAGTCTTC.

To note about this clone: Any gene name here is a mouse gene name. Read coverage stops 1 residue before the CDR3 terminus; the germline J gene supplies the remainder. The chain carries TRBV3 and TRBJ2-4; D is uncertain. CDR1 SNHLY and CDR2 FYNGKV come from the germline V gene (reference sequence). V shed 3 bases and J shed 0 bases, with 7 bases lying between them. The CDR3 is 14 residues long. The CDR3 is CASSFGFSQNTLYF. The CDR3 DNA, read in part, is TGTGCCAGCAGCTTTGGGTTTAGTCAAAACACCTTGTAC. The full variable domain, completed using reference TRBV3 and TRBJ2-4, is GPKVLQIPSHQIIDMGQMVTLNCDPVSNHLYFYWYKQILGQQMEFLVNFYNGKVMEKSKLFKDQFSVERPDGSYFTLKIQPTALEDSAVYFCASSFGFSQNTLYFGAGTRLSVL.

This clone was counted only a few times. Gene labels here are mouse ones. The read falls 1 residue short of the CDR3 end, and the missing part is taken from the germline J gene. The chain couples TRBV13-3 to TRBJ2-3; 7 positions agree with TRBD1. Trimming cost V 1 base and J 5 bases; bases outside gene matches: 1. Germline V gene data show CDR1 as NNHDY and CDR2 as SYVADS. The CDR3 spans 13 residues. CDR3 DNA, as far as it was read: TGTGCCAGCAGTGATAGGGACAGAGAAACGCTGTAT. Its protein is CASSDRDRETLY. The whole CDR3 protein is CASSDRDRETLYF.

On this clone: Gene names refer to mouse genes. The read ends 1 residue before the CDR3 terminus; that terminus is restored from the germline J gene. This chain links TRBV13-1 with TRBJ2-7, with no clear D. CDR1 NSHNY and CDR2 SYGAGN come from the germline V gene. There are 12 residues in the CDR3. Deletions cut 0 bases from V and 6 bases from J, with 7 bases between. The sequenced CDR3 bases are TGTGCCAGCAGTGATGGCGGGGTTGAACAGTAC. It is translated as CASSDGGVEQY. The entire CDR3 reads CASSDGGVEQYF.

To note about this clone: Gene and germline names: mouse. Read data end 1 residue before the CDR3 end; the end is taken from the germline J gene. V and J are TRBV2 and TRBJ1-1; no definite D call. CDR1 LGHNA and CDR2 YSYQKL come from the germline V gene. V dropped 0 bases and J dropped 0 bases, with 11 bases sitting between them. This CDR3 comprises 16 residues. The CDR3 protein is CASSQEGSGANTEVFF. The CDR3 bases that were read are TGTGCCAGCAGCCAAGAGGGGAGCGGGGCAAACACAGAAGTCTTC.

In its sample, this clone ranks as large (0.1 to 1%). Here the gene names and germline are mouse. Read data end 1 residue before the CDR3 end; the end is taken from the germline J gene. The V and J genes are TRBV4 and TRBJ2-2, with 7 bases fitting TRBD1. Germline CDR1 is LGHDT and CDR2 is YNNKQL (reference sequence). Trimming at V came to 9 bases and at J to 1 base, leaving 2 bases not matched to a gene. This CDR3 is built from 13 residues. The CDR3 DNA, read in part, is TGTGCCAGTGGGACAGAAAACACCGGGCAGCTCTAC. Translated, it gives CASGTENTGQLY. The whole CDR3 protein reads CASGTENTGQLYF.

Details on this clone: Germline and genes: mouse. The missing CDR3 end, 1 residue past where the read stops, is filled in from the germline J gene. The chain links TRBV23 to TRBJ2-5; TRBD2 was called by the table and not checked on the DNA. The CDR3 covers 15 residues. Per the germline V gene, CDR1 is KGHTA and CDR2 is FQNQQP. CDR3 amino acids: CSSSRDWGNQDTQYF. The CDR3 bases that were read are TGCTCCAGCAGTCGGGACTGGGGGAACCAAGACACCCAGTAC.

As to this clone: The germline and genes are mouse ones. The CDR3 end falls 1 residue outside the read, so it is completed with the germline J gene. J is TRBJ2-5 and V is TRBV26; no clear D. Germline V gives CDR1 KGHPV, CDR2 FQNQEV (reference sequence). V lost 1 base and J 2 bases, leaving 7 bases between the germline ends. This CDR3 is 14 amino acids long. The CDR3 DNA, read in part, is TGTGCCAGCAGTCTGTTCCAGAGCCAAGACACCCAGTAC. It is translated as CASSLFQSQDTQY. The whole CDR3 reads CASSLFQSQDTQYF.

Points on this clone: Gene names refer to mouse genes. The DNA ends 1 residue before the CDR3 does, and the rest of the CDR3 is filled in from the germline J gene. The chain is built from TRBV5 and TRBJ2-3; TRBD1 matches 10 bases. The CDR3 contains 15 residues. CDR1 is LGHNA and CDR2 is YNLKQL in the germline V gene (reference sequence). V gave up 1 base and J gave up 4 bases; unmatched junction bases: 2. Partial CDR3 DNA: TGTGCCAGCAGCCAAGCGGGACAGGGGACAGAAACGCTGTAT. It specifies CASSQAGQGTETLY. The CDR3 reads in full as CASSQAGQGTETLYF.

As for this clone: The gene names here belong to mouse. Read data end 1 residue before the CDR3 end; the end is taken from the germline J gene. The chain carries TRBV3 and TRBJ1-1; D is undetermined. There are 13 residues in the CDR3. Trimming stripped 3 bases from V and 0 bases from J, with 5 bases between. Looked up from germline, CDR1 is SNHLY and CDR2 is FYNGKV (reference sequence). Incomplete CDR3 DNA: TGTGCCAGCAGCTTCAGCACAAACACAGAAGTCTTC. This codes for CASSFSTNTEVF. The CDR3, in full, reads CASSFSTNTEVFF.

This clone was seen more than once but under ten times. The listed genes are named as in mouse. Sequencing ends 1 residue short of the CDR3 end; the germline J gene provides the rest. The V and J genes are TRBV1 and TRBJ1-2; weak D call: TRBD1 (5 bases). The CDR3 extends over 15 amino acids. The germline V gene encodes CDR1 NSQYPW and CDR2 LRSPGD (reference sequence). V dropped 0 bases and J dropped 0 bases, with 8 bases sitting between them. The part of the CDR3 DNA that was read is TGCACCTGCAGTGCAGATCAGACAGCAAACTCCGACTACACC. It yields the protein CTCSADQTANSDYT. The whole CDR3 region reads CTCSADQTANSDYTF.

As for this clone: Gene labels here are mouse ones. The DNA ends 1 residue before the CDR3 does, and the rest of the CDR3 is filled in from the germline J gene. This rearrangement joins TRBV13-2 to TRBJ2-5; 10 nucleotides match TRBD2. Germline CDR1 is NNHNN and CDR2 is SYGAGS (reference sequence). The length of the CDR3 is 16 residues. Trimming removed 0 bases from V and 3 bases from J; junction bases left unmatched: 4. The CDR3 protein is CASGDGLGGQQDTQYF. Partial CDR3 DNA: TGTGCCAGCGGTGATGGACTGGGGGGCCAACAAGACACCCAGTAC.